What follows is one TCR beta chain and its context. The target antigen is unknown. This specimen comes from a study of OX40 agonist ivuxolimab in advanced cancers. Study context: The group had a mean age of around 60 years, ranged from roughly 20 to 79, and was around 82% male.

This CDR3 region has 14 residues. V dropped 0 bases and J dropped 1 base, with 6 bases sitting between them. CDR1 is SGDLS and CDR2 is YYNGEE in the germline V gene. Notes on the study in general: Average numbers of expanded clones were greater in CD8+ T cells than in CD4+.

Assay: immunoSEQ multiplex PCR; the TCRdb copy retains only in-frame clones and omits some. The sample lists 85,000 to 100,000 clones, roughly 88% occurring once. The sequenced sample was CD4+ or CD8+ T cells sorted from blood, obtained in a trial of the OX40 agonist ivuxolimab. This chain uses TRBV9 with TRBJ2-3; D gene unclear. The source is an adult with an advanced solid tumor such as melanoma, head and neck, liver or kidney cancer. CDR3 residues: CASSVGFRTDTQYF. DNA for the CDR3: TGTGCCAGCAGCGTAGGTTTTCGCACAGATACGCAGTATTTT.